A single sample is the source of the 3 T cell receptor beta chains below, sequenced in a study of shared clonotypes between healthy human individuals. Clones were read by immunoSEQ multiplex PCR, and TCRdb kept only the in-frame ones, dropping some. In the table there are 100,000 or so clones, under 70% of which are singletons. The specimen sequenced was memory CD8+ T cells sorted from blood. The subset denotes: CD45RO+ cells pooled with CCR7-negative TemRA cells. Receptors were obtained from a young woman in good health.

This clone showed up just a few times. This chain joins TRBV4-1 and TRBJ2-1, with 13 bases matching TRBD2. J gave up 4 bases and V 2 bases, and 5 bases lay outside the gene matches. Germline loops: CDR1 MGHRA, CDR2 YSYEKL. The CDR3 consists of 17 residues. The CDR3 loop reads CASSQPRGLAGYNEQFF. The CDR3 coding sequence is TGCGCCAGCAGCCAACCCCGGGGACTAGCGGGATACAATGAGCAGTTCTTC.

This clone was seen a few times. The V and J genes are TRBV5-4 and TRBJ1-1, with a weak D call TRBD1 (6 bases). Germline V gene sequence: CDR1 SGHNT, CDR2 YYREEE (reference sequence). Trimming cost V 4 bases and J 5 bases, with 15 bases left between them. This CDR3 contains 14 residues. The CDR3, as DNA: TGTGCCAGCAGCCCAGCGGGGGGCCCAACTGAAGCTTTCTTT. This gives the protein CASSPAGGPTEAFF. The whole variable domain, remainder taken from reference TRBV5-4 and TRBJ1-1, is ETGVTQSPTHLIKTRGQQVTLRCSSQSGHNTVSWYQQALGQGPQFIFQYYREEENGRGNFPPRFSGLQFPNYSSELNVNALELDDSALYLCASSPAGGPTEAFFGQGTRLTVV.

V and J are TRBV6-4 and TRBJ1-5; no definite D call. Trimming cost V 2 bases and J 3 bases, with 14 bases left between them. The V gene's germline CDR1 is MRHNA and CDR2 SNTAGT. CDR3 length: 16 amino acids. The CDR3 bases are TGTGCCAGCAGTGACCTCGGGCAACCTCTCAATCAGCCCCAGCATTTT. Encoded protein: CASSDLGQPLNQPQHF.